These 9 T cell receptor beta chains came from one sample sequenced in a study of blood T cell repertoires in COVID-19. Produced via immunoSEQ multiplex PCR; TCRdb's table is partial and in-frame only. The sample has around 60,000 clones, roughly four fifths seen once. Sequenced input: peripheral blood. These receptors were taken from a man older than 75 with acute or convalescent COVID-19.

V and J are TRBV9 and TRBJ2-3; tentatively, D is TRBD1 (5 bases). The ends were cut back, 0 bases at V and 0 bases at J, with 5 bases in the middle. CDR3 size: 14 residues. In germline, CDR1 is SGDLS, CDR2 YYNGEE. CDR3 nucleotides: TGTGCCAGCAGCGTAGGGGGCAGCACAGATACGCAGTATTTT. Amino acids: CASSVGGSTDTQYF.

The chain combines TRBV7-8 with TRBJ1-5; 8 nucleotides match TRBD1. V lost 0 bases and J lost 4; bases outside the gene matches: 2. The germline V gene encodes CDR1 SGHVS and CDR2 FQNEAQ. The CDR3 contains 15 residues. CDR3 in DNA: TGTGCCAGCAGCTTAGCGAGGACAGGGAATCAGCCCCAGCATTTT. Residues: CASSLARTGNQPQHF. Supplemented by reference TRBV7-8 and TRBJ1-5, the full variable domain reads GAGVSQSPRYKVAKRGQDVALRCDPISGHVSLFWYQQALGQGPEFLTYFQNEAQLDKSGLPSDRFFAERPEGSVSTLKIQRTQQEDSAVYLCASSLARTGNQPQHFGDGTRLSIL.

V and J are TRBV27 and TRBJ1-5; 7 bases match TRBD1. The ends lost 4 bases at V and 0 bases at J; junction bases unmatched: 12. Germline CDR1 and CDR2: MNHEY and SMNVEV (reference sequence). This CDR3 is 18 amino acids long. CDR3 protein: CASSSRQGFLRSNQPQHF. CDR3 nucleotide sequence: TGTGCCAGCAGTTCTCGACAGGGTTTCCTTCGTAGCAATCAGCCCCAGCATTTT.

The chain joins TRBV27 to TRBJ1-6; D gene uncertain. This CDR3 region has 15 residues. Germline V gene data show CDR1 as MNHEY and CDR2 as SMNVEV (reference sequence). V lost 10 bases and J lost 8, with 21 bases in between. The CDR3 nucleotides are TGTGCCACCCCAGCGGTCGAGAAGCCTTATTCACCCCTCCACTTT. Protein: CATPAVEKPYSPLHF.

The J gene is TRBJ1-4, the V gene TRBV19; D gene unclear. Germline values: CDR1 LNHDA, CDR2 SQIVND (reference sequence). The CDR3 sequence is 16 residues long. V was trimmed by 1 base and J by 4 bases, leaving 13 bases between them. The CDR3 region has the DNA TGTGCCAGTAGTATAGTTCATTCGGGATTTAATGAAAAACTGTTTTTT. Residues: CASSIVHSGFNEKLFF.

The rearrangement joins TRBV4-1 to TRBJ2-1; 12 bases line up with TRBD2. The J segment lost 8 bases and the V segment lost 4 bases, leaving 15 bases of the junction unmatched. CDR3 length: 18 amino acids. Germline V gives CDR1 MGHRA, CDR2 YSYEKL. The CDR3 reads CASSPQEASGGVLDEQFF. In nucleotides, the CDR3 is TGCGCCAGCAGCCCACAAGAGGCTAGCGGGGGGGTATTGGATGAGCAGTTCTTC.

This chain uses TRBV3-1 (or the pseudogene TRBV3-2) with TRBJ1-2; no reliable D call. Germline V lookup: CDR1 LGHDT, CDR2 YNNKEL (reference sequence). This CDR3 spans 14 amino acids. V dropped 5 bases and J dropped 3 bases, with 13 bases sitting between them. The DNA of the CDR3 is TGTGCCAGCAGCTTCCGAGGGAACGACTATGGCTACACCTTC. This gives the protein CASSFRGNDYGYTF.

V gene TRBV2 combines with J gene TRBJ1-1, with 7 bases aligning to TRBD1. After removal of 4 bases from V and 0 bases from J, the junction contained 2 bases not matched to a gene. Per the germline V gene, CDR1 is SNHLY and CDR2 is FYNNEI. This CDR3 spans 14 amino acids. The CDR3 is CASSVQGLNTEAFF. DNA for the CDR3: TGTGCCAGCAGTGTACAGGGGCTGAACACTGAAGCTTTCTTT.

The CDR3: CASSQPGLAGNWNEQFF. The DNA of the CDR3 is TGTGCCAGCAGCCAGCCGGGACTAGCGGGGAATTGGAATGAGCAGTTCTTC. The rearrangement joins TRBV3-1 (or the pseudogene TRBV3-2) to TRBJ2-1; 13 bases agree with TRBD2. CDR1 and CDR2 (germline): LGHDT, YNNKEL (reference sequence). Trimming cost V 3 bases and J 7 bases; bases outside gene matches: 9. The CDR3 loop spans 17 amino acids.